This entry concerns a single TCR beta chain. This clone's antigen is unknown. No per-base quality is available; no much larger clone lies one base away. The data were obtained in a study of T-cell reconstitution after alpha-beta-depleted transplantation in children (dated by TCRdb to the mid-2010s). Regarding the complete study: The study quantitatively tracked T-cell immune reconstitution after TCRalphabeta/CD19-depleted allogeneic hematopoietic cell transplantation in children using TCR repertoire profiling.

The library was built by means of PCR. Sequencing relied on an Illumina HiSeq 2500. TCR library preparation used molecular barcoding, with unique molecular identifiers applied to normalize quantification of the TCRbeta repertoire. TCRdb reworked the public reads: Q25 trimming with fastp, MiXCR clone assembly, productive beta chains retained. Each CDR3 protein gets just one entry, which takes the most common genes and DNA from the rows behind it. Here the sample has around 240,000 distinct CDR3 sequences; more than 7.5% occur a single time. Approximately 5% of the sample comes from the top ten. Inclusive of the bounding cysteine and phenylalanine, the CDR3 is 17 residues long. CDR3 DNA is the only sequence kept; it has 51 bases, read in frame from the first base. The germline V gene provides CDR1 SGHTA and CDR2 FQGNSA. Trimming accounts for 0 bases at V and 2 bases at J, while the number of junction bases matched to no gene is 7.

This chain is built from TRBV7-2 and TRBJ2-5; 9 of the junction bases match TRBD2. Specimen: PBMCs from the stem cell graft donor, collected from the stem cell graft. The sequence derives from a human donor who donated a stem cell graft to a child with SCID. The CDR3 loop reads CASSLAAAGGVQETQYF. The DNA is TGTGCCAGCAGCTTAGCGGCGGCGGGGGGGGTACAAGAGACCCAGTACTTC. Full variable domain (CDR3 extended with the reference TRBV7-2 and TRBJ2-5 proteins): GAGVSQSPSNKVTEKGKDVELRCDPISGHTALYWYRQSLGQGLEFLIYFQGNSAPDKSGLPSDRFSAERTGGSVSTLTIQRTQQEDSAVYLCASSLAAAGGVQETQYFGPGTRLLVL.